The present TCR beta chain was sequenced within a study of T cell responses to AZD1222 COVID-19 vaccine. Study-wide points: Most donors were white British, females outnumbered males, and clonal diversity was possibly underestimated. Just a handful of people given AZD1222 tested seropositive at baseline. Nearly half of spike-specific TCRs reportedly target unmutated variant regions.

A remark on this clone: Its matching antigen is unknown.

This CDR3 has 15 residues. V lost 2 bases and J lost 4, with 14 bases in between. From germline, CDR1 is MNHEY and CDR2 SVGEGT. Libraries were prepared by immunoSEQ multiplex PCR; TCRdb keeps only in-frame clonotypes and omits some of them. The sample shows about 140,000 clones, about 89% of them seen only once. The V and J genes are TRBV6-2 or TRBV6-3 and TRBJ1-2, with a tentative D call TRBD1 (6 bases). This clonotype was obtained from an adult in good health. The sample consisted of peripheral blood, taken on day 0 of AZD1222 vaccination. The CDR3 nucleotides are TGTGCCAGCAGTTACGGGCAGGGGACGGCCTATGGCTACACCTTC. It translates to CASSYGQGTAYGYTF.